Following are 17 T cell receptor beta chains from one sample sequenced in a study of CD8 T cells in ankylosing spondylitis. No cognate antigen is known for these TCRs. Study conclusions and caveats: What seemed typical of ankylosing spondylitis blood was a TCR beta motif built from several highly homologous variants.

TCRdb re-called the 5' RACE reads with MiXCR, one entry per CDR3 protein. The data hold fewer than 450,000 distinct CDR3 sequences, with more than 15% observed a single time. Sequenced input: blood, either unsorted or a sorted T cell fraction (not recorded which). These receptors were taken from a male donor with ankylosing spondylitis.

There are many counts of this clonotype. The genes are TRBV28 and TRBJ2-1; no reliable D call. The CDR3 totals 11 residues. V was cut by 3 bases and J by 9 bases, with 6 bases left in between. From germline, CDR1 is MDHEN and CDR2 SYDVKM. The CDR3 nucleotides are TGTGCCAGCAGTTTGAACGGTGAGCAGTTCTTC. Amino acid sequence: CASSLNGEQFF.

CDR3 sequence: CASSSGVSGANVLTF. CDR3 DNA sequence: TGTGCCAGCAGTTCGGGGGTCTCTGGGGCCAACGTCCTGACTTTC. The J gene is TRBJ2-6, the V gene TRBV7-9; D is possibly TRBD2 (6 bases). The CDR3 is 15 residues long. V lost 6 bases and J lost 0, with 9 bases in between. Germline V CDR1 and CDR2: SEHNR, FQNEAQ (reference sequence).

The table lists this clonotype with a count of one. At one of its ends the junction is not consistent with the germline gene, which may arise from a read error. The chain links TRBV7-6 to TRBJ1-6; 9 nucleotides align to TRBD1. This CDR3 spans 16 amino acids. Germline CDR1 and CDR2: SGHVS and FNYEAQ. CDR3 DNA: TGTGCCAGCAGCTCACAGGGGGCAGGCTATAATCCACCCCTCCACTTT. Residues: CASSSQGAGYNPPLHF.

In its sample, this clonotype was seen a few times. The J gene is TRBJ1-1, the V gene TRBV6-2 or TRBV6-3, with 10 bases matching TRBD1. CDR3 length: 13 amino acids. Germline-derived CDR1 and CDR2 are MNHEY and SVGEGT. The trim removed 6 bases at V and 6 bases at J, leaving 4 bases unmatched. CDR3 sequence (DNA): TGTGCCAGCAGATCGACAGGGGGCTCTGAAGCTTTCTTT. Translated: CASRSTGGSEAFF.

This chain connects TRBV5-4 to TRBJ2-3; D possibly corresponds to TRBD2 (6 bases). The CDR3 is 16 residues long. Germline V gene lookup returns CDR1 SGHNT and CDR2 YYREEE (reference sequence). The germline V and J ends were trimmed by 5 bases and 2 bases, with 18 bases remaining between them. The CDR3 nucleotides are TGTGCCAGCAGGACCGGGACTTCCAGGGACACAGATACGCAGTATTTT. Encoded protein: CASRTGTSRDTDTQYF.

This chain joins TRBV28 and TRBJ2-7; 8 bases match TRBD1. After removal of 5 bases from V and 2 bases from J, the junction contained 11 bases not matched to a gene. This CDR3 comprises 16 residues. CDR1 MDHEN and CDR2 SYDVKM come from the germline V gene. CDR3 sequence (DNA): TGTGCCAGCAGTACGAATTATCAGGGGGCCACCTACGAGCAGTACTTC. This codes for CASSTNYQGATYEQYF.

The genes are TRBV7-2 and TRBJ1-2; D is unresolved. This CDR3 spans 14 amino acids. Germline values: CDR1 SGHTA, CDR2 FQGNSA. V lost 0 bases, J lost 8 bases, and 13 bases lay in between. The CDR3 spells CASSLATTLGGYTF. CDR3 sequence (DNA): TGTGCCAGCAGCTTAGCCACAACTCTCGGGGGCTACACCTTC.

The chain recombines TRBV4-2 with TRBJ2-5; D unresolved. From germline, CDR1 is LGHNA and CDR2 YNFKEQ. V shed 0 bases and J shed 4 bases, with 9 bases lying between them. This CDR3 is built from 14 residues. CDR3 sequence: CASSQEMVGETQYF. The CDR3, as DNA: TGTGCCAGCAGCCAAGAGATGGTGGGAGAGACCCAGTACTTC.

This clonotype was seen more than once but under ten times. V and J are TRBV29-1 and TRBJ2-2; D not resolved. CDR1 is SQVTM, CDR2 ANQGSEA, per germline. This CDR3 is 12 amino acids long. Trimming removed 5 bases at V and 1 base at J, with 5 bases between. The chain's CDR3 is CSVRQNTGELFF. The CDR3 DNA reads TGCAGCGTTAGACAGAACACCGGGGAGCTGTTTTTT.

The chain joins TRBV10-3 to TRBJ1-1, with D tentatively TRBD1 (6 bases). The V end was cut by 6 bases, the J end by 2 bases, with 10 bases between. Germline lookup yields CDR1 ENHRY and CDR2 SYGVKD. The CDR3 loop spans 13 amino acids. The CDR3 DNA reads as TGTGCCATCAGAGCGGACAGTAACACTGAAGCTTTCTTT. This encodes CAIRADSNTEAFF.

The chain recombines TRBV20-1 with TRBJ2-4; D possibly corresponds to TRBD1 (5 bases). This CDR3 is built from 15 residues. Trimming cost V 6 bases and J 0 bases, with 15 bases left between them. The germline V gene encodes CDR1 DFQATT and CDR2 SNEGSKA (reference sequence). CDR3: CSAEWGPLAKNIQYF. The CDR3 DNA follows: TGCAGTGCCGAGTGGGGCCCCTTAGCCAAAAACATTCAGTACTTC.

V is TRBV3-1 and J is TRBJ1-2; weak D call: TRBD1 (6 bases). This CDR3 is 13 amino acids long. CDR1 is LGHDT and CDR2 is YNNKEL in the germline V gene (reference sequence). V was shortened by 5 bases and J by 8 bases, with 15 bases between the two germline ends. CDR3 nucleotides: TGTGCCAGCAGCAACTATGGGACATGGGGCTACACCTTC. Protein sequence: CASSNYGTWGYTF.

The CDR3 spells CSAPTTGVGTDTQYF. CDR3 bases: TGCAGTGCTCCAACGACAGGGGTAGGGACAGATACGCAGTATTTT. The chain joins TRBV20-1 to TRBJ2-3, with 8 nucleotides matching TRBD1. Germline values: CDR1 DFQATT, CDR2 SNEGSKA (reference sequence). Trimming cost V 5 bases and J 3 bases; bases outside gene matches: 10. CDR3 length equals 15 residues.

This clonotype has at least ten counts. The rearrangement links TRBV18 to TRBJ2-3; no reliable D call. V lost 3 bases and J lost 0, with 10 bases in between. The CDR3 is 15 residues long. Germline CDR1 and CDR2: KGHSH and LQKENI. CDR3 in amino acids: CASSPSGQSTDTQYF. DNA for the CDR3: TGTGCCAGCTCACCGTCTGGCCAGAGCACAGATACGCAGTATTTT. The variable domain in full, completed from reference TRBV18 and TRBJ2-3, reads NAGVMQNPRHLVRRRGQEARLRCSPMKGHSHVYWYRQLPEEGLKFMVYLQKENIIDESGMPKERFSAEFPKEGPSILRIQQVVRGDSAAYFCASSPSGQSTDTQYFGPGTRLTVL.

J is TRBJ2-7 and V is TRBV11-2; 7 bases are shared with TRBD2. The CDR3 extends over 13 amino acids. CDR1 and CDR2 from the germline V gene are SGHAT and FQNNGV. The V and J ends lost 6 bases and 4 bases, in that order; junction bases with no gene match: 6. CDR3 sequence reads: CASSPLASYEQYF. The CDR3 bases are TGTGCCAGCAGTCCACTAGCGTCGTACGAGCAGTACTTC.

The chain uses TRBV12-3 or TRBV12-4 and TRBJ1-1, with D perhaps matching TRBD1 (6 bases). The CDR3 totals 14 residues. Trimming removed 3 bases from V and 5 bases from J, with 13 bases in between. CDR3 loop: CASSFWGLGTEAFF. The DNA for the CDR3 is TGTGCCAGCAGTTTTTGGGGGCTCGGAACTGAAGCTTTCTTT.

The chain carries TRBV27 and TRBJ1-1, with unresolved D. CDR3 length: 16 residues. V lost 3 bases and J 1 base, leaving 15 bases between the germline ends. Germline loops: CDR1 MNHEY, CDR2 SMNVEV (reference sequence). CDR3 DNA sequence: TGTGCCAGCAGTTTCCAAGGGAAATGGGGGAACACTGAAGCTTTCTTT. Amino acids: CASSFQGKWGNTEAFF.